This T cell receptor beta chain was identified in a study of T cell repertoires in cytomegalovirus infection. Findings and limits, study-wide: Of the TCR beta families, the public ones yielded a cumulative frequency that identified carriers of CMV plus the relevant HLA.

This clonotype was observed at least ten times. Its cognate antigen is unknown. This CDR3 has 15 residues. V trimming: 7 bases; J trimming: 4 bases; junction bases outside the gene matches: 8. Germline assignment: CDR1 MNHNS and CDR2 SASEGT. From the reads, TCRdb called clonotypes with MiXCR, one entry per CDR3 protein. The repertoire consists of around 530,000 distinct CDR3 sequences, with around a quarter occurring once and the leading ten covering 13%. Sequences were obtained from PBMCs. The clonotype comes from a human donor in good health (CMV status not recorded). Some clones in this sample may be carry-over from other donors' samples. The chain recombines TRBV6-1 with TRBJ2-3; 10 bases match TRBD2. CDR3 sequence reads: CASNLAGVSPDTQYF. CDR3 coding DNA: TGTGCCAGCAATCTAGCGGGAGTGAGTCCAGATACGCAGTATTTT.